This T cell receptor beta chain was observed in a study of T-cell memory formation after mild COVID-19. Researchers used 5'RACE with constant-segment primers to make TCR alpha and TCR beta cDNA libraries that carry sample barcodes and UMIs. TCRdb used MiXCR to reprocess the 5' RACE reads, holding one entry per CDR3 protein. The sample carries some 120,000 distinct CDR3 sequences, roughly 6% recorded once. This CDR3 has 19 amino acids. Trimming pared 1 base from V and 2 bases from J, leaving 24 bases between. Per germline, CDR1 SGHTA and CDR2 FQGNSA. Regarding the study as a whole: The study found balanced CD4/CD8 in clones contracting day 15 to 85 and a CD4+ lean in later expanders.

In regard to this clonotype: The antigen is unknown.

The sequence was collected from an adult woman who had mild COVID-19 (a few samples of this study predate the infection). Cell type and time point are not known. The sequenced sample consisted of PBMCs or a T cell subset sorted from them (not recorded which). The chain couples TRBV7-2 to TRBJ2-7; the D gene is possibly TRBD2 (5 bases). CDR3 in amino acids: CASSLDRLPSTVKAYEQYF. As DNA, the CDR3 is TGTGCCAGCAGCTTAGATAGACTACCCTCTACTGTAAAGGCCTACGAGCAGTACTTC.